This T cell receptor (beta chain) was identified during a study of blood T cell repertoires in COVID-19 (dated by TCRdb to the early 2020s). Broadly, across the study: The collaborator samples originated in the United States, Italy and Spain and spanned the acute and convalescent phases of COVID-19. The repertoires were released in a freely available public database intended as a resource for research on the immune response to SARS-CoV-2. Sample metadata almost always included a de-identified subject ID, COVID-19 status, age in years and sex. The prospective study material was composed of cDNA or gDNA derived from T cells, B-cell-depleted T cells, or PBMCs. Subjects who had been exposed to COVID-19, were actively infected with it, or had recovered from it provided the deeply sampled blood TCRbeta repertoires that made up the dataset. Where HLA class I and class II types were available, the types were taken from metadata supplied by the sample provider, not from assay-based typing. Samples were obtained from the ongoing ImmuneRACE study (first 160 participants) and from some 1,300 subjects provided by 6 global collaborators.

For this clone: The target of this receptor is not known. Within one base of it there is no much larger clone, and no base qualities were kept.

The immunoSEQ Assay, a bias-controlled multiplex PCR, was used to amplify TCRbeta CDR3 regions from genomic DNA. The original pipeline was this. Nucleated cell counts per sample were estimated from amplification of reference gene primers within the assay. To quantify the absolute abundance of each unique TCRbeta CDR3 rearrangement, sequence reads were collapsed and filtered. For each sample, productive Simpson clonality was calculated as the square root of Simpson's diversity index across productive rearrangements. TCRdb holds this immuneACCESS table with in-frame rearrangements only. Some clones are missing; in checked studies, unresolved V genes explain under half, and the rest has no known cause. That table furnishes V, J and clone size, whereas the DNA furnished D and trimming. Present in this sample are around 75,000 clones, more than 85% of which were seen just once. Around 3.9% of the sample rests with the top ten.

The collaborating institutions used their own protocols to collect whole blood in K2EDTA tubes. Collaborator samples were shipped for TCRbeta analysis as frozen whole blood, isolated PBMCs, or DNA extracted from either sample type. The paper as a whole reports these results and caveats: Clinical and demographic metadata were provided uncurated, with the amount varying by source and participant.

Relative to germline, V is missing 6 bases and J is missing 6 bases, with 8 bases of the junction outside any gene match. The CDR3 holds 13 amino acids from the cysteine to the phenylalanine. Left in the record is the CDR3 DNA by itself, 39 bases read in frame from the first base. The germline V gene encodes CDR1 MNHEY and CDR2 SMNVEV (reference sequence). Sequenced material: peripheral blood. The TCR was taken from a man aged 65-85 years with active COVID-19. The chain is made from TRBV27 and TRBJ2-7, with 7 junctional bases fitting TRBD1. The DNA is TGTGCCAGCAGCCAGAACAGGGGCGGCGAGCAGTACTTC. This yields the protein CASSQNRGGEQYF.